This TCR beta chain appears in the sequencing data of a study of T cells in Graves' hyperthyroidism and ophthalmopathy. Study context: Sampling of peripheral blood happened at initial diagnosis, prior to any treatment.

The CDR3 regions of TCR beta were amplified from RNA transcripts. TCR CDR3 regions were first amplified by RT-PCR with HTBI primers. TCRdb ran MiXCR on the multiplex PCR reads and lists one entry per CDR3 protein. Of roughly 280,000 distinct CDR3 sequences listed, 20% to 25% are singletons. Per the germline V gene, CDR1 is SGHAT and CDR2 is FQNNGV. The CDR3 has 18 residues. Between the trimmed V and J ends, which lost 4 bases and 0 bases, there was a span of 20 bases. This clonotype was recorded many times. Its antigen is as yet unknown. Overall study results and limits: From stable hyperthyroidism, ophthalmopathy was separated by a 13 V-J model. Most thyroid clonotypes that were expanded above 0.001 also turned up in blood.

The chain joins TRBV11-2 to TRBJ2-3; possible D gene TRBD2, 7 bases. The sequencing sample was made of blood. This sequence originates from a man aged 25-45 years with Graves' ophthalmopathy. The CDR3 loop is CASSSSRGAGISTDTQYF. CDR3 DNA: TGTGCCAGCAGCTCCTCCCGGGGGGCGGGGATTAGCACAGATACGCAGTATTTT.